This TCR beta chain comes out of a study of cytomegalovirus exposure and HLA in healthy donors. Regarding the study as a whole: Rare TCR sequences predominated, though certain public TCRs were found in many donors. As confirmed in vitro, a few CMV-associated chains were specific for CMV antigens.

Regarding this clone: Its specificity is unknown.

The CDR3 consists of 13 residues. The V gene end was trimmed by 1 base and the J gene end by 7 bases; junction bases not matched to a gene: 4. CDR1 and CDR2 from the germline V gene are SGHRS and YFSETQ. TCRdb's table, derived via immunoSEQ multiplex PCR, lists solely in-frame clones and lacks some. The sample records roughly 120,000 clones, 85% to 90% being singletons. Donors were drawn from the approximately 130-subject validation cohort, separate from the roughly 700-subject first cohort. This chain joins TRBV5-1 and TRBJ2-7, with 8 bases lining up with TRBD1. Sequenced material: PBMCs. This clonotype was obtained from a woman aged 25 to 39 in good health and CMV-seronegative. CDR3 DNA: TGCGCCAGCAGCTTGCAGGGGGCCTGGGAGCAGTACTTC. Amino acid sequence: CASSLQGAWEQYF. The full variable domain, with the rest looked up from reference TRBV5-1 and TRBJ2-7, is KAGVTQTPRYLIKTRGQQVTLSCSPISGHRSVSWYQQTPGQGLQFLFEYFSETQRNKGNFPGRFSGRQFSNSRSEMNVSTLELGDSALYLCASSLQGAWEQYFGPGTRLTVT.